These 14 T cell receptor beta chains were all obtained from the same sample, sequenced in a study of CD8 T cells in Susac syndrome. The RNA input was roughly 0.45 to 1 ug, and it was reverse transcribed with random hexamers. TCRdb itself ran the immunoSEQ multiplex PCR reads through MiXCR, one entry per CDR3 protein. The sample lists 150,000 to 200,000 distinct CDR3 sequences; around 95% were seen once. The source material was CD4+ T cells from PBMCs. These receptors were collected from a human donor in good health.

This chain joins TRBV6-5 and TRBJ1-2; 7 bases map to TRBD1. Germline-derived CDR1 and CDR2 are MNHEY and SVGAGI. The V segment lost 7 bases and the J segment 6 bases; nucleotides outside the gene matches: 14. This CDR3 contains 15 residues. The DNA of the CDR3 is TGTGCCAGCACCCAAACCACAGGGGCAAAGAATGGCTACACCTTC. Residues: CASTQTTGAKNGYTF.

The V gene is TRBV10-3, the J gene TRBJ2-3, with a tentative D call TRBD2 (5 bases). Deletions cut 3 bases from V and 8 bases from J, with 21 bases between. CDR1 is ENHRY and CDR2 is SYGVKD in the germline V gene. CDR3 length equals 16 residues. For the CDR3, the DNA is TGTGCCATCAGTGACGTCTTGCGGATAGGGAGCGGTACGCAGTATTTT. Residues: CAISDVLRIGSGTQYF.

CDR3 in amino acids: CASSPKGTSGGRNEQFF. The CDR3 bases are TGTGCCAGCAGTCCCAAGGGGACTAGCGGGGGGAGAAATGAGCAGTTCTTC. The chain recombines TRBV6-4 with TRBJ2-1; 15 nucleotides agree with TRBD2. The CDR3 runs to 17 residues. J gave up 7 bases and V 5 bases, and 9 bases lay outside the gene matches. CDR1 and CDR2 (germline): MRHNA, SNTAGT.

J is TRBJ2-1 and V is TRBV7-2; 7 nucleotides match TRBD2. Germline CDR1 SGHTA, CDR2 FQGNSA. CDR3 length: 19 residues. The V gene end was trimmed by 0 bases and the J gene end by 0 bases; junction bases not matched to a gene: 11. The CDR3 is CASSLAALALLSSYNEQFF. CDR3 nucleotides: TGTGCCAGCAGCTTAGCGGCACTAGCGCTTCTGAGCTCCTACAATGAGCAGTTCTTC.

CDR3 nucleotides: TGTGCCAGCAGTTTATTATGGGGATATGGGTATGGCTACACCTTC. Translation: CASSLLWGYGYGYTF. The chain employs TRBV27 and TRBJ1-2, with D hard to call. CDR1 and CDR2 from the germline V gene are MNHEY and SMNVEV (reference sequence). Trimming removed 1 base from V and 5 bases from J, with 14 bases in between. The CDR3 is 15 amino acids.

CDR3 sequence: CASSQVQESDTQYF. DNA for the CDR3: TGCGCCAGCAGCCAAGTTCAGGAATCAGATACGCAGTATTTT. The rearrangement links TRBV4-1 to TRBJ2-3; D remains unclear. The ends were cut back, 1 base at V and 4 bases at J, with 9 bases in the middle. Germline CDR1 is MGHRA and CDR2 is YSYEKL. The CDR3 is 14 amino acids.

The chain joins TRBV6-1 to TRBJ1-5, with 7 bases matching TRBD1. Trimming took 3 bases from V and 5 from J; bases not matched to a gene: 7. The CDR3 runs to 15 residues. CDR1 and CDR2 from the germline V gene are MNHNS and SASEGT. The CDR3 is CASSDIQGLHQPQHF. The DNA of the CDR3 is TGTGCCAGCAGTGATATACAGGGGTTGCATCAGCCCCAGCATTTT.

The chain employs TRBV7-8 and TRBJ1-1, with unresolved D. CDR1 is SGHVS, CDR2 FQNEAQ, per germline. The CDR3 is 14 residues long. V lost 1 base, J lost 11 bases, and 17 bases lay in between. CDR3 loop: CASSLGRTPVGAFF. The CDR3 nucleotides are TGTGCCAGCAGCTTAGGGCGGACCCCAGTAGGGGCTTTCTTT.

V usage is TRBV5-6 and J usage is TRBJ2-2, with D uncertain. Trimming took off 7 bases at V and 4 bases at J, with 5 bases between the two ends. CDR3 size: 11 residues. Per the germline V gene, CDR1 is SGHDT and CDR2 is YYEEEE. The CDR3 protein is CASSVTGELFF. CDR3 nucleotide sequence: TGTGCCAGCTCGGTCACCGGGGAGCTGTTTTTT.

This chain uses TRBV18 with TRBJ1-2; no definite D call. Trimming cost V 1 base and J 0 bases, with 9 bases left between them. The germline CDR1 and CDR2 sequences are KGHSH and LQKENI. This CDR3 has 15 amino acids. The CDR3 DNA is TGTGCCAGCTCACCACAAGCCCCAGCTAACTATGGCTACACCTTC. Translating it yields CASSPQAPANYGYTF.

The chain combines TRBV19 with TRBJ1-5, with TRBD1 matching 12 bases. The J segment lost 2 bases and the V segment lost 10 bases, leaving 9 bases of the junction unmatched. This CDR3 is 16 amino acids long. Germline-derived CDR1 and CDR2 are LNHDA and SQIVND (reference sequence). The CDR3, as DNA: TGTGCCACTTCCGGGACAGGGGGCTTTGGCAATCAGCCCCAGCATTTT. This sequence encodes CATSGTGGFGNQPQHF.

The chain links TRBV18 to TRBJ2-5; the D is unclear. The germline V and J ends were trimmed by 1 base and 5 bases, with 14 bases remaining between them. The CDR3 spans 15 residues. Germline assignment: CDR1 KGHSH and CDR2 LQKENI. The CDR3 sequence is CASSPQQTRMETQYF. The CDR3 DNA reads TGTGCCAGCTCACCACAGCAGACAAGGATGGAGACCCAGTACTTC.

The chain joins TRBV29-1 to TRBJ2-2; maybe TRBD2 (6 bases). This CDR3 contains 14 residues. Germline CDR1 is SQVTM and CDR2 is ANQGSEA. V lost 7 bases, J lost 6 bases, and 18 bases lay in between. CDR3 sequence (DNA): TGCAGCGGCGCTACAGGTGCGGGATCCGGGGAGCTGTTTTTT. It specifies CSGATGAGSGELFF.

J is TRBJ2-5 and V is TRBV6-5; 9 bases agree with TRBD1. The CDR3 is 15 residues long. Germline V gene lookup returns CDR1 MNHEY and CDR2 SVGAGI. V was clipped by 6 bases and J by 5 bases; unmatched bases: 10. CDR3 DNA sequence: TGTGCCAGCAGAAGACGTGGACAGGGGAAGGAGACCCAGTACTTC. Its protein is CASRRRGQGKETQYF.